The 25 T cell receptor beta chains reported below all come from one sample, sequenced in a study of T cells after somatic rescue of genetic block. Measured with immunoSEQ multiplex PCR; TCRdb has only the in-frame clones, and not every one. The data hold 68,000 or so clones, with 85% to 95% observed a single time. Sample: peripheral blood mononuclear cells (PBMCs). The receptors come from a middle-aged man.

The chain links TRBV30 to TRBJ2-6; TRBD1 matches at 8 bases. V lost 3 bases and J lost 4; bases outside the gene matches: 8. The CDR3 runs to 16 residues. Germline V gene lookup returns CDR1 GTSNPN and CDR2 SVGIG (reference sequence). This CDR3 reads CAWRGQAKTGANVLTF. CDR3 coding DNA: TGTGCCTGGAGGGGACAGGCCAAGACCGGGGCCAACGTCCTGACTTTC.

The gene calls are TRBV19 and TRBJ2-7; D is perhaps TRBD1 or TRBD2 (5 bases each). The V and J ends lost 4 bases and 6 bases respectively, with 13 bases between them. This CDR3 is built from 13 residues. The germline V gene encodes CDR1 LNHDA and CDR2 SQIVND (reference sequence). CDR3 in amino acids: CASSSRGQGEQYF. The CDR3 nucleotides read TGTGCCAGTAGTAGCCGGGGCCAAGGCGAGCAGTACTTC.

The rearrangement uses TRBV7-9 and TRBJ1-1; D might be TRBD1 (5 bases). The CDR3 length is 16 residues. V was trimmed by 1 base and J by 5 bases, leaving 17 bases between them. Germline values: CDR1 SEHNR, CDR2 FQNEAQ (reference sequence). The CDR3 DNA follows: TGTGCCAGCAGCTTAGTTGCCGGGGCGAGACTGACTGAAGCTTTCTTT. Protein sequence: CASSLVAGARLTEAFF. Combining the CDR3 with reference TRBV7-9 and TRBJ1-1 gives the whole variable domain DTGVSQNPRHKITKRGQNVTFRCDPISEHNRLYWYRQTLGQGPEFLTYFQNEAQLEKSRLLSDRFSAERPKGSFSTLEIQRTEQGDSAMYLCASSLVAGARLTEAFFGQGTRLTVV.

The chain is built from TRBV30 and TRBJ1-5, with no clear D. CDR3 length equals 13 residues. The V end lost 0 bases, the J end lost 3 bases, and 6 bases lay between the germline ends. Germline lookup yields CDR1 GTSNPN and CDR2 SVGIG (reference sequence). The CDR3 protein is CAWSVRDNQPQHF. CDR3 bases: TGTGCCTGGAGTGTAAGAGACAATCAGCCCCAGCATTTT. Variable domain in full (rest from reference TRBV30 and TRBJ1-5): SQTIHQWPATLVQPVGSPLSLECTVEGTSNPNLYWYRQAAGRGLQLLFYSVGIGQISSEVPQNLSASRPQDRQFILSSKKLLLSDSGFYLCAWSVRDNQPQHFGDGTRLSIL.

The CDR3 region is CASSLQQGLVFYETQYF. The DNA for the CDR3 is TGTGCCAGCAGCTTGCAACAAGGACTAGTATTTTATGAGACCCAGTACTTC. The chain links TRBV7-2 to TRBJ2-5; 7 nucleotides agree with TRBD2. V lost 3 bases to trimming and J lost 5 bases; unmatched junction nucleotides: 15. Looked up from germline, CDR1 is SGHTA and CDR2 is FQGNSA. The CDR3 is 17 residues long.

The chain links TRBV5-4 to TRBJ1-1; possibly TRBD1 for D (5 bases). From germline, CDR1 is SGHNT and CDR2 YYREEE (reference sequence). The CDR3 totals 13 residues. The V and J ends lost 3 bases and 1 base respectively, with 7 bases between them. The CDR3 here is CASSWGENTEAFF. DNA of the CDR3: TGTGCCAGCAGCTGGGGGGAGAACACTGAAGCTTTCTTT. The whole variable domain, remainder taken from reference TRBV5-4 and TRBJ1-1, is ETGVTQSPTHLIKTRGQQVTLRCSSQSGHNTVSWYQQALGQGPQFIFQYYREEENGRGNFPPRFSGLQFPNYSSELNVNALELDDSALYLCASSWGENTEAFFGQGTRLTVV.

This rearrangement joins TRBV6-1 to TRBJ2-3; possibly TRBD2 for D (6 bases). Germline CDR1 MNHNS, CDR2 SASEGT. V lost 6 bases and J 5 bases, leaving 12 bases between the germline ends. The length of the CDR3 is 13 residues. The CDR3 sequence is CASRSGRIDTQYF. The CDR3 nucleotides read TGTGCCAGCAGGAGTGGGAGGATAGATACGCAGTATTTT.

This chain links TRBV5-1 with TRBJ2-3; D call uncertain. The CDR3 extends over 14 amino acids. V lost 4 bases and J lost 2, with 11 bases in between. CDR1 and CDR2 from the germline V gene are SGHRS and YFSETQ. CDR3 nucleotides: TGCGCCAGCAGCACATCACCCCTCACAGATACGCAGTATTTT. This codes for CASSTSPLTDTQYF.

The genes are TRBV6-5 and TRBJ1-2; 9 bases fit TRBD1. The germline V gene encodes CDR1 MNHEY and CDR2 SVGAGI. Trimming took 4 bases from V and 2 from J; bases not matched to a gene: 5. The CDR3 is made up of 15 amino acids. CDR3 amino acids: CASSSLGQGNYGYTF. The CDR3 nucleotides are TGTGCCAGCAGTTCCCTGGGACAGGGAAACTATGGCTACACCTTC.

As regards this clone: The junction differs from germline at one of its ends, possibly a read error. V gene TRBV7-7 combines with J gene TRBJ2-7; TRBD1 agrees at 9 bases. Germline lookup yields CDR1 SSHAT and CDR2 FNYEAQ (reference sequence). The CDR3 sequence is 13 residues long. The CDR3 sequence is CASSLDRGNEQYF. CDR3 coding DNA: TGTGCTAGCAGCTTGGACAGGGGTAACGAGCAGTACTTC.

The chain uses TRBV18 and TRBJ2-1; D unresolved. Trimming took off 3 bases at V and 0 bases at J, with 15 bases between the two ends. Germline CDR1 KGHSH, CDR2 LQKENI. The CDR3 is 17 residues long. CDR3 nucleotide sequence: TGTGCCAGCTCACCTGATTCGGCGTCGTCCTCCTACAATGAGCAGTTCTTC. This sequence encodes CASSPDSASSSYNEQFF.

DNA for the CDR3: TGTGCCAGCAGCTTGTCAGGAAACACCATATATTTT. Protein product: CASSLSGNTIYF. V is TRBV5-6 and J is TRBJ1-3; D is unresolved. V lost 1 base and J 4 bases, leaving 3 bases between the germline ends. The CDR3 consists of 12 residues. The germline gives CDR1 SGHDT, CDR2 YYEEEE.

A note on this clone: The junction differs from germline at one of its ends, possibly a read error. This rearrangement joins TRBV2 to TRBJ2-7, with a possible D match to TRBD2 (5 bases). CDR1 is SNHLY, CDR2 FYNNEI, per germline. The CDR3 extends over 11 amino acids. The CDR3 reads CASSEEVVTNF. The CDR3 nucleotides read TGTGCCAGCAGTGAGGAGGTCGTTACAAACTTC.

The DNA of the CDR3 is TGTGCCAGCCGCCGTAACCCCGAACTAGCGGGTCTCCGGTGGGGGACCCAGTACTTC. Amino acids: CASRRNPELAGLRWGTQYF. The gene calls are TRBV28 and TRBJ2-5; 9 bases align to TRBD2. This CDR3 spans 19 amino acids. Germline V gene data show CDR1 as MDHEN and CDR2 as SYDVKM. Trimming took 8 bases from V and 7 from J; bases not matched to a gene: 26.

This rearrangement joins TRBV11-1 to TRBJ2-7, with TRBD1 as a possible D gene (5 bases). The ends were cut back, 4 bases at V and 3 bases at J, with 13 bases in the middle. CDR3 length: 14 residues. Per the germline V gene, CDR1 is SGHAT and CDR2 is FQDESV (reference sequence). CDR3 protein: CASSSSQGNYEQYF. The CDR3 DNA reads TGTGCCAGCAGCTCCTCTCAGGGAAACTACGAGCAGTACTTC.

The gene calls are TRBV27 and TRBJ2-7; 12 nucleotides agree with TRBD2. The germline V gene has CDR1 MNHEY and CDR2 SMNVEV (reference sequence). Trimming at V came to 4 bases and at J to 1 base, leaving 8 bases not matched to a gene. This CDR3 has 17 amino acids. In DNA, the CDR3 is TGTGCCAGCAGTTCCAGACTAGCGGGAGTTAGATCCTACGAGCAGTACTTC. Translation gives CASSSRLAGVRSYEQYF.

In DNA form, the CDR3 reads TGTGCCACCACCCGAGACAGCTACAATGAGCAGTTCTTC. It encodes CATTRDSYNEQFF. V gene TRBV6-5 combines with J gene TRBJ2-1, with a possible D match to TRBD1 (5 bases). Germline lookup yields CDR1 MNHEY and CDR2 SVGAGI. The CDR3 runs 13 residues. Trimming took off 10 bases at V and 3 bases at J, with 13 bases between the two ends.

Only a few counts were recorded for this clone. In DNA form, the CDR3 reads TGTGCCTCAGATCCAGGCTTTTCCACAGATACGCAGTATTTT. Its translation is CASDPGFSTDTQYF. J is TRBJ2-3 and V is TRBV30; D remains unclear. This CDR3 region has 14 residues. V was shortened by 7 bases and J by 2 bases, with 16 bases between the two germline ends. Germline CDR1 reads GTSNPN; CDR2 reads SVGIG (reference sequence).

This clone was recorded a few times. This chain joins TRBV6-5 and TRBJ1-2; weak D call: TRBD1 (5 bases). Trimming cost V 2 bases and J 8 bases, with 18 bases left between them. The CDR3 is made up of 15 amino acids. The germline V gene encodes CDR1 MNHEY and CDR2 SVGAGI. The CDR3 coding sequence is TGTGCCAGCAGTTACGATCTGGGACTCGCGGGAGGCTACACCTTC. Its protein product is CASSYDLGLAGGYTF.

The J gene is TRBJ2-7, the V gene TRBV11-2; D gene ambiguous. The length of the CDR3 is 13 residues. Looked up from germline, CDR1 is SGHAT and CDR2 is FQNNGV. The germline V and J ends were trimmed by 0 bases and 2 bases, with 5 bases remaining between them. The CDR3 DNA reads as TGTGCCAGCAGCTTAGACCGGGCCTACGAGCAGTACTTC. This codes for CASSLDRAYEQYF. Variable domain in full (rest from reference TRBV11-2 and TRBJ2-7): EAGVAQSPRYKIIEKRQSVAFWCNPISGHATLYWYQQILGQGPKLLIQFQNNGVVDDSQLPKDRFSAERLKGVDSTLKIQPAKLEDSAVYLCASSLDRAYEQYFGPGTRLTVT.

The chain recombines TRBV13 with TRBJ2-3, with D perhaps matching TRBD1 (6 bases). Germline CDR1 reads PRHDT; CDR2 reads FYEKMQ (reference sequence). This CDR3 region has 15 residues. The V gene lost 5 bases and the J gene lost 4 bases, with 16 bases spanning the gap. The chain's CDR3 is CASSPSDRAADTQYF. CDR3 bases: TGTGCCAGCAGCCCGTCGGACAGAGCGGCAGATACGCAGTATTTT.

The CDR3 DNA follows: TGTGCCAGCAGCTTGGAACTAGCTGGGAACACCGGGGAGCTGTTTTTT. Translation gives CASSLELAGNTGELFF. The chain recombines TRBV5-6 with TRBJ2-2; TRBD2 is a possible D gene (6 bases). The CDR3 is made up of 16 amino acids. Per germline, CDR1 SGHDT and CDR2 YYEEEE. Trimming removed 0 bases from V and 1 base from J, with 10 bases in between. Complete variable domain (other parts from reference TRBV5-6 and TRBJ2-2): DAGVTQSPTHLIKTRGQQVTLRCSPKSGHDTVSWYQQALGQGPQFIFQYYEEEERQRGNFPDRFSGHQFPNYSSELNVNALLLGDSALYLCASSLELAGNTGELFFGEGSRLTVL.

This chain uses TRBV5-1 with TRBJ2-2, with D possibly TRBD1 on 6 matching bases. With 0 bases removed from V and 2 bases from J, the gap between germline ends came to 8 bases. Looked up from germline, CDR1 is SGHRS and CDR2 is YFSETQ. This CDR3 contains 15 residues. CDR3 coding DNA: TGCGCCAGCAGCTTGGGGACAGTTAACACCGGGGAGCTGTTTTTT. It is translated as CASSLGTVNTGELFF.

The V gene is TRBV30, the J gene TRBJ2-1; the match to TRBD2 covers 8 bases. V trimming: 2 bases; J trimming: 6 bases; junction bases outside the gene matches: 9. The CDR3 extends over 15 amino acids. Germline CDR1 and CDR2: GTSNPN and SVGIG (reference sequence). The CDR3 nucleotides read TGTGCCTGGAGTCTCACGGGGGGGCCTCTCAATGAGCAGTTCTTC. It translates to CAWSLTGGPLNEQFF.

The V and J genes are TRBV9 and TRBJ1-6, with 12 bases matching TRBD1. The CDR3 runs 15 residues. The germline V gene encodes CDR1 SGDLS and CDR2 YYNGEE. V shed 3 bases, J shed 9 bases, and the junction held 4 bases outside the gene matches. The CDR3 nucleotides are TGTGCCAGCAGCGGACCGGGACAGGGGGCTTCACCCCTCCACTTT. This codes for CASSGPGQGASPLHF.